This T cell receptor beta chain stems from a study of response to subunit inactivated influenza vaccine. This CDR3 region has 12 residues. V gave up 1 base and J gave up 9 bases, with 9 bases separating them. Germline lookup yields CDR1 KGHSH and CDR2 LQKENI. Study conclusions and caveats: Authors suggested seasonal influenza vaccinations each recruit few new T cells.

For this clonotype: Antigen: not known.

In TCRdb, the RT-PCR reads were re-called with MiXCR into one record per CDR3 protein. This sample yields 710,000 or so distinct CDR3 sequences, of which approximately 15% are seen a single time; around 10% belongs to the top ten. The rearrangement joins TRBV18 to TRBJ1-1, with D tentatively TRBD1 (5 bases). The clonotype comes from a man aged 45-60 years who received an inactivated influenza vaccine. Sequencing was performed on PBMCs from blood, taken 12 days after vaccination. The CDR3 spells CASSPRGSKAFF. CDR3 DNA: TGTGCCAGCTCACCACGGGGGAGTAAAGCTTTCTTT.